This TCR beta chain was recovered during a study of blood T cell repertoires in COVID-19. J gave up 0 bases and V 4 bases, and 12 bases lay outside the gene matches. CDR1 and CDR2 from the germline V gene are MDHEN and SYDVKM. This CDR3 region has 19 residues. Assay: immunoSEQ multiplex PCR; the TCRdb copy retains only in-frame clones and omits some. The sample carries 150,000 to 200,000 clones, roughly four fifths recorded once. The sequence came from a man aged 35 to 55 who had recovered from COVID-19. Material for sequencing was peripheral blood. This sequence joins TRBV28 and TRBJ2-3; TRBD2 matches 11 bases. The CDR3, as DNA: TGTGCCAGCAGTTCGACTACGCTGACTAGCGGGACTAGCACAGATACGCAGTATTTT. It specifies CASSSTTLTSGTSTDTQYF.